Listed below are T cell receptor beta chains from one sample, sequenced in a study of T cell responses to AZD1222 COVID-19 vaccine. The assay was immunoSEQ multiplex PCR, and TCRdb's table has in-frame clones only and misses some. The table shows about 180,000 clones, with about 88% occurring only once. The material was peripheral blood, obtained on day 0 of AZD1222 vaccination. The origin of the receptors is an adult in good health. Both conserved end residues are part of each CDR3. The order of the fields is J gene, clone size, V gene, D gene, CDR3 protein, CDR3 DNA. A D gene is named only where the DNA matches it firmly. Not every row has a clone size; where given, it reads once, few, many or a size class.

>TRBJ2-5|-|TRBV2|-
CASSPSRTALYF
TGTGCCAGCAGTCCATCTCGGACAGCTTTGTACTTC
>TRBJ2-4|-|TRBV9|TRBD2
CASSSLPSGVENIQYF
TGTGCCAGCAGCTCCCTACCGAGCGGGGTGGAAAACATTCAGTACTTC
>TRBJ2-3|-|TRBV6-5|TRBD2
CATTSGGGTDTQYF
TGTGCCACCACTAGCGGGGGGGGCACAGATACGCAGTATTTT
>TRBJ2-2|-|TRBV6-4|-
CASRPGPSANTGELFF
TGTGCCAGCAGACCAGGACCGTCAGCGAACACCGGGGAGCTGTTTTTT
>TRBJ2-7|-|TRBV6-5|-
CASSYRNRPYEQYF
TGTGCCAGCAGTTACCGTAACAGACCCTACGAGCAGTACTTC
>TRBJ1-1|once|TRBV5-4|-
CASSFDTNTEAFF
TGTGCCAGCAGCTTTGACACGAACACTGAAGCTTTCTTT
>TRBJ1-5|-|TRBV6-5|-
CASSLGRAAQPQHF
TGTGCCAGCAGCCTAGGCAGGGCGGCTCAGCCCCAGCATTTT
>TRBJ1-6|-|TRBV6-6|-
CASSPLTGLNNSPLHF
TGTGCCAGCAGTCCGTTGACAGGCTTAAATAATTCACCCCTCCACTTT
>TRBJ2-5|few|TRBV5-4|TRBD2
CASSSGTSGYQETQYF
TGTGCCAGCAGCTCAGGGACTAGCGGGTACCAAGAGACCCAGTACTTC
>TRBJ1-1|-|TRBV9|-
CASSSDLSYTEAFF
TGTGCCAGCAGCTCAGATCTCTCCTACACTGAAGCTTTCTTT
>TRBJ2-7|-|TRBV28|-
CASRLQNYEQYF
TGTGCCAGCCGACTCCAAAACTACGAGCAGTACTTC
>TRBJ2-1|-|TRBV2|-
CASSDGLAKTYNEQFF
TGTGCCAGCAGTGACGGGTTAGCGAAAACCTACAATGAGCAGTTCTTC
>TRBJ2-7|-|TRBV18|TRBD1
CASSPGTVTYEQYF
TGTGCCAGCTCACCGGGGACAGTTACCTACGAGCAGTACTTC
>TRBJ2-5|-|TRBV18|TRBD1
CASSLRTGLETQYF
TGTGCCAGCTCACTAAGGACAGGGCTAGAGACCCAGTACTTC
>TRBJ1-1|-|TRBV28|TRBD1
CASRSGGLVTEAFF
TGTGCCAGCAGATCAGGGGGCTTGGTCACTGAAGCTTTCTTT
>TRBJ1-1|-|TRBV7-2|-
CASSLERGAEAFF
TGTGCCAGCAGCTTAGAAAGGGGCGCTGAAGCTTTCTTT
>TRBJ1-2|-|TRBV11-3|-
CASSWTDPYGYTF
TGTGCCAGCAGTTGGACGGATCCCTATGGCTACACCTTC
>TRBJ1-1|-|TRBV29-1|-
CSVEDRSINTEAFF
TGCAGCGTTGAGGATCGGTCTATCAACACTGAAGCTTTCTTT
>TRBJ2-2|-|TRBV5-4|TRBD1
CASSLVGQGPTGELFF
TGTGCCAGCAGCTTGGTAGGACAGGGTCCCACCGGGGAGCTGTTTTTT
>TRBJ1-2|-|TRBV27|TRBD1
CASTPTGADGYTF
TGTGCCAGCACCCCGACAGGGGCGGATGGCTACACCTTC
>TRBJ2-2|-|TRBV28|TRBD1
CASRTGGGTGELFF
TGTGCCAGCCGGACAGGGGGTGGGACCGGGGAGCTGTTTTTT
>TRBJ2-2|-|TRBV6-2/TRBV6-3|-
CASSYSSGRTGELFF
TGTGCCAGCAGTTACTCAAGCGGGCGCACCGGGGAGCTGTTTTTT
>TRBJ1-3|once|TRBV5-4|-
CASSLAGAVNTIYF
TGTGCCAGCAGCTTGGCAGGGGCGGTAAACACCATATATTTT
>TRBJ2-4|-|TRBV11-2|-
CASSQLRGELTKNIQYF
TGTGCCAGCAGTCAGTTACGTGGGGAATTAACCAAAAACATTCAGTACTTC
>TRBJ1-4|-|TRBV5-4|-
CASSMDSATNEKLFF
TGTGCCAGCAGCATGGACAGCGCAACTAATGAAAAACTGTTTTTT
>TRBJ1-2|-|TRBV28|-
CASSYSIYGYTF
TGTGCCAGCAGTTACAGCATCTATGGCTACACCTTC
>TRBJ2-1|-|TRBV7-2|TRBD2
CASRPGRILTSGRDNEQFF
TGTGCCAGCAGACCGGGACGGATCCTGACTAGCGGGAGGGACAATGAGCAGTTCTTC
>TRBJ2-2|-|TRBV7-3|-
CASSLSRNGELFF
TGTGCCAGCAGCTTAAGTCGGAACGGGGAGCTGTTTTTT
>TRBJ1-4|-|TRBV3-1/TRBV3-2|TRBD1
CASSQERAGGDEKLFF
TGTGCCAGCAGCCAAGAAAGGGCAGGGGGCGATGAAAAACTGTTTTTT
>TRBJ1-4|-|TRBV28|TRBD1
CASHGAGQGANEKLFF
TGTGCGAGTCACGGTGCGGGACAGGGGGCGAATGAAAAACTGTTTTTT
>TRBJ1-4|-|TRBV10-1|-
CASSERGSDEKLFF
TGCGCCAGCAGTGAGAGGGGCTCGGATGAAAAACTGTTTTTT
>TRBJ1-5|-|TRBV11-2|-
CASSPSLNQPQHF
TGTGCCAGCAGCCCTTCGCTCAATCAGCCCCAGCATTTT
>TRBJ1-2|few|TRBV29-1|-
CSGDTGTDYGYTF
TGCAGCGGAGATACCGGGACGGACTATGGCTACACCTTC
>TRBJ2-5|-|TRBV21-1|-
CASSKSRTSGAQETQYF
TGTGCCAGCAGCAAAAGTAGGACTAGCGGGGCTCAAGAGACCCAGTACTTC
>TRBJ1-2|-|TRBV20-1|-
CSASVGPNYGYTF
TGCAGTGCTAGTGTGGGCCCTAACTATGGCTACACCTTC
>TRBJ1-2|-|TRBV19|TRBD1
CASSVQGVSHGYTF
TGTGCCAGTAGTGTGCAGGGGGTATCGCATGGCTACACCTTC
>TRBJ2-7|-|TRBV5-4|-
CASSSGSLPYEQYF
TGTGCCAGCAGTTCAGGGTCGCTTCCCTACGAGCAGTACTTC
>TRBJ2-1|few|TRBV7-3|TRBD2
CASSPHGSGGGNEQFF
TGTGCCAGCAGCCCTCATGGTTCGGGAGGGGGCAATGAGCAGTTCTTC
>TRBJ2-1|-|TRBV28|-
CASSLGGAGEQFF
TGTGCCAGCAGTTTAGGGGGGGCCGGAGAGCAGTTCTTC
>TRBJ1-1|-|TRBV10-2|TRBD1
CASRGQATENTEAFF
TGCGCCAGCAGGGGACAGGCTACCGAGAACACTGAAGCTTTCTTT
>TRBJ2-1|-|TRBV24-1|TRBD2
CATSDPGASGGSSYNEQFF
TGTGCCACCAGTGACCCAGGGGCTAGCGGGGGAAGCTCCTACAATGAGCAGTTCTTC
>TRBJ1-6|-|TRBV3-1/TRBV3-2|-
CASSFCNPIIHHNSPLHF
TGTGCCAGCAGCTTTTGCAATCCCATCATACATCATAATTCACCCCTCCACTTT
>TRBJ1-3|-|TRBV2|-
CASTVGNSGNTIYF
TGTGCCAGCACAGTGGGAAACTCTGGAAACACCATATATTTT
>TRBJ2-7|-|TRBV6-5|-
CASSYGRTYEQYF
TGTGCCAGCAGTTACGGCAGAACCTACGAGCAGTACTTC
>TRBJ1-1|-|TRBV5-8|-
CASSLRGESRAFF
TGTGCCAGCAGCTTGCGAGGGGAATCAAGAGCTTTCTTT
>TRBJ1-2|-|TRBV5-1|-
CASSLDPGNYGYTF
TGCGCCAGCAGCTTGGACCCAGGGAACTATGGCTACACCTTC
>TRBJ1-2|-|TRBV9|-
CASSTGRANYGYTF
TGTGCCAGCTCAACGGGACGGGCTAACTATGGCTACACCTTC
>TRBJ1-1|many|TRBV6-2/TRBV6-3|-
CASSYSPGYAEAFF
TGTGCCAGCAGTTACTCGCCTGGGTACGCTGAAGCTTTCTTT
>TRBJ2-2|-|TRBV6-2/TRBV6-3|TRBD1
CASSYLPGGSSAGELFF
TGTGCCAGCAGTTACCTACCAGGGGGCTCATCCGCCGGGGAGCTGTTTTTT
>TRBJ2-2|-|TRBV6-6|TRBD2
CASSRTSGSANTGELFF
TGTGCCAGCAGTCGGACTAGCGGGAGTGCGAACACCGGGGAGCTGTTTTTT